This T cell receptor beta chain was sequenced in a study of blood T cell repertoires in COVID-19. Study as a whole: T cells, B-cell-depleted T cells, or PBMCs supplied cDNA or gDNA.

TCRdb keeps only in-frame clones here, not all; method: immunoSEQ multiplex PCR. The repertoire holds roughly 250,000 clones, about 91% seen once, with around 2.5% in the top ten. V dropped 2 bases and J dropped 0 bases, with 7 bases sitting between them. This CDR3 is built from 14 residues. CDR1 and CDR2 (germline): KGHSH, LQKENI. The chain employs TRBV18 and TRBJ1-1; D is unresolved. Sequencing was done on a sample of peripheral blood. The receptor was derived from a person aged 18 to 29 with COVID-19, enrolled during active disease. In DNA form, the CDR3 reads TGTGCCAGCTCACCATCTCGGGTGAACACTGAAGCTTTCTTT. It specifies CASSPSRVNTEAFF. The full variable domain, with the rest looked up from reference TRBV18 and TRBJ1-1, is NAGVMQNPRHLVRRRGQEARLRCSPMKGHSHVYWYRQLPEEGLKFMVYLQKENIIDESGMPKERFSAEFPKEGPSILRIQQVVRGDSAAYFCASSPSRVNTEAFFGQGTRLTVV.